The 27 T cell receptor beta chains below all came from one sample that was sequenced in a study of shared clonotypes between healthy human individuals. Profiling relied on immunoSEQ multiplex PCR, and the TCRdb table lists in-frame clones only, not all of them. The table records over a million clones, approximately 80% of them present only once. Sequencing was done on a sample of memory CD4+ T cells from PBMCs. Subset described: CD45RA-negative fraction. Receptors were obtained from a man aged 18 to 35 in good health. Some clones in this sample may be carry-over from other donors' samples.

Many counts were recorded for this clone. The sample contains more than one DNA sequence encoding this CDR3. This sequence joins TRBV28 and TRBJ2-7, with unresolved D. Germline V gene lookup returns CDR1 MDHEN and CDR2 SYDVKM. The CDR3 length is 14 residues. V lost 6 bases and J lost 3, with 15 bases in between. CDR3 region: CASRRQQANYEQYF. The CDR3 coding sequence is TGTGCCAGCAGAAGGCAGCAAGCAAACTACGAGCAGTACTTC.

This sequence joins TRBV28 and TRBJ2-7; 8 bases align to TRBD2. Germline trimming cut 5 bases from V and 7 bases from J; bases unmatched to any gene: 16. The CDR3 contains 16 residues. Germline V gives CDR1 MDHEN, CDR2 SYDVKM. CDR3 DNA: TGTGCCAGCAGTCCGATAGGGGGAGCGGGAGTTAGAGAGCAGTACTTC. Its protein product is CASSPIGGAGVREQYF. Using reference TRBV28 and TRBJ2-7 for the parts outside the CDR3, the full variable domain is DVKVTQSSRYLVKRTGEKVFLECVQDMDHENMFWYRQDPGLGLRLIYFSYDVKMKEKGDIPEGYSVSREKKERFSLILESASTNQTSMYLCASSPIGGAGVREQYFGPGTRLTVT.

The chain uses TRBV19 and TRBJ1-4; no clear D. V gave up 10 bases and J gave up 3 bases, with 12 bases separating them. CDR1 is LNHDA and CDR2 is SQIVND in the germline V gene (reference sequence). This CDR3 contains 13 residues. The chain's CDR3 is CATRTASNEKLFF. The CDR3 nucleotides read TGTGCCACCCGGACGGCCTCTAATGAAAAACTGTTTTTT. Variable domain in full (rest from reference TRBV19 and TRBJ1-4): DGGITQSPKYLFRKEGQNVTLSCEQNLNHDAMYWYRQDPGQGLRLIYYSQIVNDFQKGDIAEGYSVSREKKESFPLTVTSAQKNPTAFYLCATRTASNEKLFFGSGTQLSVL.

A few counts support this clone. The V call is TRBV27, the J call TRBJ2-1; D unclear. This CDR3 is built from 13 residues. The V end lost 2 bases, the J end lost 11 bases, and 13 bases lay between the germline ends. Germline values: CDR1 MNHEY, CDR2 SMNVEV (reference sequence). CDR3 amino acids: CASSLNLYGQQFF. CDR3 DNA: TGTGCCAGCAGTTTAAACTTATATGGACAGCAGTTCTTC.

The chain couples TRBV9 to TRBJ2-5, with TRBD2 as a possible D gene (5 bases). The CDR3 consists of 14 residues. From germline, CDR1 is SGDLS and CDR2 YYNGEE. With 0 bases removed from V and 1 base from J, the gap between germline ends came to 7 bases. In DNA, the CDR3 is TGTGCCAGCAGCGTAGACGGGATCCAAGAGACCCAGTACTTC. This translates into CASSVDGIQETQYF.

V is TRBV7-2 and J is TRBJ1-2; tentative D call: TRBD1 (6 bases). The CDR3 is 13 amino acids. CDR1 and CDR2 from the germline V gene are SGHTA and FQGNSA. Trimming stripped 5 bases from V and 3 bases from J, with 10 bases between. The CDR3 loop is CASSPSGDYGYTF. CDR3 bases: TGTGCCAGCAGCCCCTCAGGGGACTATGGCTACACCTTC.

The CDR3: CASSLAGQGEAYGYTF. The CDR3, as DNA: TGTGCCAGCAGCTTAGCGGGACAGGGAGAGGCCTATGGCTACACCTTC. V and J are TRBV7-2 and TRBJ1-2; 9 nucleotides align to TRBD1. Looked up from germline, CDR1 is SGHTA and CDR2 is FQGNSA. V lost 0 bases and J lost 4; bases outside the gene matches: 6. The CDR3 runs to 16 residues.

The CDR3, as DNA: TGTGCCAGCTCACCCGGGACAGGGGTATTTAATGAGCAGTTCTTC. It is translated as CASSPGTGVFNEQFF. This chain uses TRBV18 with TRBJ2-1; 10 bases line up with TRBD1. Trimming at V came to 3 bases and at J to 7 bases, leaving 6 bases not matched to a gene. The CDR3 length is 15 residues. The germline gives CDR1 KGHSH, CDR2 LQKENI.

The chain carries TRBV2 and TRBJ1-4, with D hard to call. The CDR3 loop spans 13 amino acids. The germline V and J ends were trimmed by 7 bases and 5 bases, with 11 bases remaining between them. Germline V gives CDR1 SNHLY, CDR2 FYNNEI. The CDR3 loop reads CASTALLNEKLFF. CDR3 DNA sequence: TGTGCCAGCACTGCTCTACTGAATGAAAAACTGTTTTTT.

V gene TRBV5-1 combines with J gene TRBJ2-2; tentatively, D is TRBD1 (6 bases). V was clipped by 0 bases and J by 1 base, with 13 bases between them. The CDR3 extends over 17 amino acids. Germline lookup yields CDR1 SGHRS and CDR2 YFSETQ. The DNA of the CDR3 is TGCGCCAGCAGCTTGGTTTACGGCAGGGGGAACACCGGGGAGCTGTTTTTT. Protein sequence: CASSLVYGRGNTGELFF.

The CDR3 nucleotides read TGCGCCAGCTCTATTCAGGGCCTCGACCAAGAAGCTTTCTTT. This sequence encodes CASSIQGLDQEAFF. The chain recombines TRBV5-1 with TRBJ1-1, with a tentative D call TRBD1 (5 bases). There are 14 residues in the CDR3. Trimming cost V 7 bases and J 8 bases, with 21 bases left between them. Germline V gene lookup returns CDR1 SGHRS and CDR2 YFSETQ.

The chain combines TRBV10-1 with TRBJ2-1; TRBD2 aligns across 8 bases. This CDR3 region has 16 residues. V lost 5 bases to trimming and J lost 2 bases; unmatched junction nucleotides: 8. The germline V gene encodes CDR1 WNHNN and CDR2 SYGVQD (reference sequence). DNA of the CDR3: TGCGCCAGCAGTCCGGGGGGGGCTGAGACCTACAATGAGCAGTTCTTC. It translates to CASSPGGAETYNEQFF.

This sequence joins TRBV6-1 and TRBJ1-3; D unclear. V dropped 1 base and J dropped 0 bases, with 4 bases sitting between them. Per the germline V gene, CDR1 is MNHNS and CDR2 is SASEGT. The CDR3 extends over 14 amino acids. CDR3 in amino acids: CASSEDNSGNTIYF. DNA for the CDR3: TGTGCCAGCAGTGAAGACAACTCTGGAAACACCATATATTTT.

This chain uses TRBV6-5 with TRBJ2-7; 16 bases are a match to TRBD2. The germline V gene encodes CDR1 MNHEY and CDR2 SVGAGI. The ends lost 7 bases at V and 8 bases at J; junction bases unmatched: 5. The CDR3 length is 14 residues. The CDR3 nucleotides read TGTGCCAGCACCCGGGGACTAGCGGGAGGGAAGCAGTACTTC. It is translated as CASTRGLAGGKQYF.

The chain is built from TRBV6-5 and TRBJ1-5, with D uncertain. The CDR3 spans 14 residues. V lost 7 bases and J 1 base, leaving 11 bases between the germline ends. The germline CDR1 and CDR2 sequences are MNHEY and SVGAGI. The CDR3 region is CASNPGASNQPQHF. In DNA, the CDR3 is TGTGCCAGCAACCCTGGTGCGAGCAATCAGCCCCAGCATTTT.

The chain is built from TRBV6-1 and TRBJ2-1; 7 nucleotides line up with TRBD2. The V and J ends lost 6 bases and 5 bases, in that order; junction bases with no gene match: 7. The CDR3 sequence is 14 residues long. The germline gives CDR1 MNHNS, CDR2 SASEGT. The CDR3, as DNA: TGTGCCAGCAGGGCCCCGGGGGGAGACAATGAGCAGTTCTTC. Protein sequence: CASRAPGGDNEQFF.

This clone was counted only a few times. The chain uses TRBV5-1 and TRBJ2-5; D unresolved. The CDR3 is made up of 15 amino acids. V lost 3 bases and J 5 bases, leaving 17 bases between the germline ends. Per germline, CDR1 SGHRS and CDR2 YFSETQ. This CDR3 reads CASSSTGQEGETQYF. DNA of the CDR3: TGCGCCAGCAGCTCCACGGGCCAAGAAGGGGAGACCCAGTACTTC.

CDR3 sequence reads: CACRGNSPLHF. DNA for the CDR3: TGTGCCTGCCGGGGAAATTCACCCCTCCACTTT. The chain is built from TRBV2 and TRBJ1-6; D not resolved. The length of the CDR3 is 11 residues. V lost 11 bases and J 7 bases, leaving 9 bases between the germline ends. The germline CDR1 and CDR2 sequences are SNHLY and FYNNEI.

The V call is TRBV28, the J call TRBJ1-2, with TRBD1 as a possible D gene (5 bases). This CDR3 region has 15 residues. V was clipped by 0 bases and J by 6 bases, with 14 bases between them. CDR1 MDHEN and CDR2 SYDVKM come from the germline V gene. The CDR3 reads CASSLWEGSVNGYTF. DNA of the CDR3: TGTGCCAGCAGTTTATGGGAGGGGTCGGTCAATGGCTACACCTTC.

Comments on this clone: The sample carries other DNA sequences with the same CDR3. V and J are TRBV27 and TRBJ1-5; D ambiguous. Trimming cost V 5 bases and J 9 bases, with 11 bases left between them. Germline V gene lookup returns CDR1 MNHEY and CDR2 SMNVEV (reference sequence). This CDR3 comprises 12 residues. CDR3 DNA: TGTGCCAGCAGTCCCTCAGGTGGGCCCCAGCATTTT. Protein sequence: CASSPSGGPQHF.

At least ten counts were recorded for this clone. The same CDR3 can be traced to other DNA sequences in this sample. CDR3 loop: CASSEWTGDNEKLFF. The DNA for the CDR3 is TGTGCCAGCAGTGAATGGACAGGGGATAACGAAAAACTGTTTTTT. The chain links TRBV27 to TRBJ1-4, with 9 bases lining up with TRBD1. This CDR3 is 15 amino acids long. V was pared by 5 bases and J by 8 bases, with 9 bases of the junction left unmatched. Germline V gives CDR1 MNHEY, CDR2 SMNVEV (reference sequence).

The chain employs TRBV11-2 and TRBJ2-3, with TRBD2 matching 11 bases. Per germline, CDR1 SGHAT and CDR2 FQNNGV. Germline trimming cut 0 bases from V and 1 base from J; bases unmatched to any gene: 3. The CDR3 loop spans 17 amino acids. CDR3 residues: CASSLDQTSGGTDTQYF. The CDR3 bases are TGTGCCAGCAGCTTAGATCAGACTAGCGGGGGCACAGATACGCAGTATTTT.

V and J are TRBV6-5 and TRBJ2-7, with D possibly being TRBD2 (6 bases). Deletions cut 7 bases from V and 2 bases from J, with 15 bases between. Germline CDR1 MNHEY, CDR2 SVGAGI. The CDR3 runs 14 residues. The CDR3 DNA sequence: TGTGCCAGCAACCGGGGAGGAGGACCCTACGAGCAGTACTTC. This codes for CASNRGGGPYEQYF.

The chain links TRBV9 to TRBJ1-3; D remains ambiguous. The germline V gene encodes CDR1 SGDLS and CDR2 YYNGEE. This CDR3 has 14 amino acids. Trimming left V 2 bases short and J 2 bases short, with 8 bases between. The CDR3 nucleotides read TGTGCCAGCAGCGTTCGGTCGGCTGGAAACACCATATATTTT. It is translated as CASSVRSAGNTIYF.

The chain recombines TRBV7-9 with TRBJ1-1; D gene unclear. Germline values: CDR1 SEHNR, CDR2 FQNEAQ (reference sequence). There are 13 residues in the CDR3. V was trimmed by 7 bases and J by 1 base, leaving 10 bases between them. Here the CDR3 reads CASTIRKNTEAFF. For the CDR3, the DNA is TGTGCCAGCACGATTCGGAAGAACACTGAAGCTTTCTTT.

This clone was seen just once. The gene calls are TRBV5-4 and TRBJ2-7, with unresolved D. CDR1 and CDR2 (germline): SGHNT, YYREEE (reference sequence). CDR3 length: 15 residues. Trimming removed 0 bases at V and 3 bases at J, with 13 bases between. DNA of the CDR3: TGTGCCAGCAGCTTGGAAGGATTAGTCGACTACGAGCAGTACTTC. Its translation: CASSLEGLVDYEQYF.

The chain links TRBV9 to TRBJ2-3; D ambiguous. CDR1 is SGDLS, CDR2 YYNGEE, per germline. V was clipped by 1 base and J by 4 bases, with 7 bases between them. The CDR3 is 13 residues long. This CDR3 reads CASSVSTADTQYF. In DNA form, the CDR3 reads TGTGCCAGCAGCGTATCAACGGCAGATACGCAGTATTTT.